These T cell receptor beta chains were read from a single sample in a study of beta chain features in type 1 diabetes. Repertoires were generated with immunoSEQ multiplex PCR, while TCRdb's copy carries only in-frame clones and drops some. The table includes hundreds of thousands of clones, roughly an eighth detected once. Material for sequencing was naive CD4+ T cells from blood. These receptor sequences come from a man aged 18 to 29 in good health. Both conserved end residues are part of each CDR3. D genes are given only for firm matches. Expanded clones are given a class, and other clones once, few, many or no size at all.

V	size	J	D	CDR3	DNA
TRBV7-9	.	TRBJ1-1	TRBD1	CASSLGQSKAFF	TGTGCCAGCAGCTTGGGACAGAGCAAAGCTTTCTTT
TRBV18	.	TRBJ2-1	.	CASSPVVNEQFF	TGTGCCAGCTCACCGGTAGTTAATGAGCAGTTCTTC
TRBV7-2	.	TRBJ2-7	.	CASGMAGRAYEQYF	TGTGCATCCGGGATGGCGGGCCGGGCCTACGAGCAGTACTTC
TRBV30	few	TRBJ1-2	TRBD1	CAWSNRGRGGYTF	TGTGCCTGGAGCAACAGGGGGCGGGGCGGCTACACCTTC
TRBV4-1	.	TRBJ2-1	TRBD1	CASSPPWGQGMNEQFF	TGCGCCAGCAGCCCCCCTTGGGGACAGGGTATGAATGAGCAGTTCTTC
TRBV30	few	TRBJ1-3	.	CAWHGKEAGNTIYF	TGTGCCTGGCACGGGAAGGAAGCTGGAAACACCATATATTTT
TRBV28	.	TRBJ1-1	TRBD1	CASSTYRGSGGAEAFF	TGTGCCAGCAGTACTTACAGGGGATCGGGTGGCGCTGAAGCTTTCTTT
TRBV19	few	TRBJ1-5	.	CASSSVGQDILMPQHF	TGTGCCAGTAGTAGCGTCGGGCAGGACATCTTGATGCCCCAGCATTTT
TRBV20-1	.	TRBJ2-7	.	CSARVQAEQYF	TGCAGTGCTAGAGTTCAGGCCGAGCAGTACTTC
TRBV28	.	TRBJ1-1	TRBD1	CASSLPLLTRGDAFF	TGTGCCAGCAGTTTACCCCTACTTACCAGGGGGGACGCTTTCTTT
TRBV6-5	.	TRBJ2-7	.	CASSYPEQGYEQYF	TGTGCCAGCAGTTACCCGGAACAGGGCTACGAGCAGTACTTC
TRBV9	.	TRBJ2-1	TRBD2	CASSGSGGAPFREQFF	TGTGCCAGCAGCGGTAGCGGGGGGGCCCCGTTTAGGGAGCAGTTCTTC
TRBV28	.	TRBJ2-7	.	CASIPGAGHEQYF	TGTGCCAGCATCCCAGGGGCCGGGCACGAGCAGTACTTC
TRBV11-2	.	TRBJ1-5	.	CASSLTGGAVQPQHF	TGTGCCAGCAGCTTAACGGGGGGCGCGGTTCAGCCCCAGCATTTT
TRBV7-2	few	TRBJ2-3	.	CASSRSGDTQYF	TGTGCCAGCAGCCGTTCGGGAGATACGCAGTATTTT
TRBV4-3	few	TRBJ2-3	.	CASRASGTDTQYF	TGCGCCAGCAGGGCTAGCGGCACAGATACGCAGTATTTT
TRBV30	.	TRBJ2-7	TRBD2	CAWSVGLSGAYEQYF	TGTGCCTGGAGTGTAGGTTTGAGCGGGGCCTACGAGCAGTACTTC
TRBV5-1	.	TRBJ1-1	TRBD1	CASSPRTGAEAFF	TGCGCCAGCAGCCCGAGGACAGGGGCTGAAGCTTTCTTT
TRBV27	few	TRBJ2-5	TRBD2	CASCRSGRGQETQYF	TGTGCCAGCTGCCGGAGCGGGAGGGGTCAAGAGACCCAGTACTTC
TRBV7-2	few	TRBJ2-5	.	CASSSYLTQETQYF	TGTGCCAGCAGCTCCTACCTGACACAAGAGACCCAGTACTTC
TRBV29-1	few	TRBJ1-2	TRBD1	CSVARQGASDGYTF	TGCAGCGTCGCCAGACAGGGGGCTAGCGATGGCTACACCTTC
TRBV9	.	TRBJ2-4	.	CASSGGGGATKNIQYF	TGTGCCAGCAGCGGGGGTGGGGGGGCGACCAAAAACATTCAGTACTTC
TRBV6-5	few	TRBJ2-1	TRBD2	CASSYSTSRNEQFF	TGTGCCAGCAGTTACTCGACTAGCCGGAATGAGCAGTTCTTC
TRBV19	.	TRBJ2-1	.	CASSKPQHSSYNEQFF	TGTGCCAGTAGCAAGCCCCAGCACAGCTCCTACAATGAGCAGTTCTTC
TRBV9	.	TRBJ2-7	TRBD1	CASSAALDRVLSDEQYF	TGTGCCAGCAGCGCGGCCCTGGACAGGGTATTATCTGACGAGCAGTACTTC
TRBV5-4	few	TRBJ1-5	TRBD1	CASSLQGLGQPQHF	TGTGCCAGCAGCTTACAGGGGTTAGGGCAGCCCCAGCATTTT
TRBV28	.	TRBJ2-3	.	CASSLVDPGADTQYF	TGTGCCAGCAGTTTAGTCGATCCGGGGGCAGATACGCAGTATTTT
TRBV2	few	TRBJ2-7	.	CASRTGVSYEQYF	TGTGCCAGCAGGACAGGCGTCTCCTACGAGCAGTACTTC
TRBV18	.	TRBJ2-1	TRBD2	CASSPSSGGAGDEQFF	TGTGCCAGCTCACCCTCGAGCGGGGGGGCCGGGGATGAGCAGTTCTTC
TRBV7-2	.	TRBJ2-1	TRBD2	CASRGTSGSGNEQFF	TGTGCCAGCAGGGGAACTAGCGGGAGTGGTAATGAGCAGTTCTTC
TRBV7-8	.	TRBJ2-2	.	CASSLVRGNTGELFF	TGTGCCAGCAGCTTAGTTCGGGGTAACACCGGGGAGCTGTTTTTT
TRBV27	few	TRBJ1-2	.	CASSFSGIHFYGYTF	TGTGCCAGCAGTTTCTCGGGAATACACTTCTATGGCTACACCTTC
TRBV18	.	TRBJ1-4	.	CASSPGATNEKLFF	TGTGCCAGCTCACCGGGGGCTACTAATGAAAAACTGTTTTTT
TRBV5-5	.	TRBJ2-3	TRBD2	CASSLLSGSTDTQYF	TGTGCCAGCAGCTTGCTTAGCGGGAGCACAGATACGCAGTATTTT
TRBV7-9	few	TRBJ2-7	.	CASSPPASYEQYF	TGTGCCAGCAGCCCCCCTGCCAGCTACGAGCAGTACTTC
TRBV7-3	.	TRBJ2-2	TRBD2	CASSLASGRSTSGELFF	TGTGCCAGCAGCTTGGCTAGCGGGAGAAGTACCTCCGGGGAGCTGTTTTTT
TRBV20-1	.	TRBJ2-5	.	CSARDRETQYF	TGCAGTGCTAGAGATCGGGAGACCCAGTACTTC
TRBV13	once	TRBJ2-5	.	CASSLGGRTMGTQYF	TGTGCCAGCAGCTTAGGTGGCAGGACTATGGGGACCCAGTACTTC
TRBV28	few	TRBJ2-7	TRBD2	CASSPRGGWAYEQYF	TGTGCCAGCAGCCCACGGGGGGGATGGGCCTACGAGCAGTACTTC
TRBV4-2	few	TRBJ2-7	.	CASSRRGSLYEQYF	TGTGCCAGCAGCCGCCGCGGTAGCCTCTACGAGCAGTACTTC
TRBV10-3	few	TRBJ2-7	TRBD2	CAISETSGYPYEQYF	TGTGCCATCAGTGAGACTAGCGGGTACCCCTACGAGCAGTACTTC